A selection of T cell receptor beta chains follows, all from one sample in a study of blood T cell repertoires in COVID-19. The protocol was immunoSEQ multiplex PCR, while the TCRdb copy is restricted to in-frame clones and leaves out a portion. The sample has 260,000 or so clones; 85% are singletons. Sequencing was done on a sample of PBMCs or T cells enriched from blood (not recorded which). These receptors all come from a woman in her forties or fifties who had recovered from COVID-19. Both conserved end residues are part of each CDR3. The order of the fields is clone size, V gene, CDR3 protein. Size tells how often a clone was seen (once, few, many) or the class of an expanded clone, and some rows leave it out.

clone_size: NA
v_call: TRBV27
cdr3_aa: CASSLLSSLAKNIQYF

clone_size: once
v_call: TRBV30
cdr3_aa: CAWSVGGASGSPLHF

clone_size: NA
v_call: TRBV2
cdr3_aa: CASSKTEGTEAFF

clone_size: NA
v_call: TRBV3-1/TRBV3-2
cdr3_aa: CASRGTGGLDGYTF

clone_size: NA
v_call: TRBV5-6
cdr3_aa: CASSLAGQGFYEQYF

clone_size: NA
v_call: TRBV5-8
cdr3_aa: CASSLGTGIREKLFF

clone_size: NA
v_call: TRBV7-9
cdr3_aa: CASSFFGGGLRQPQHF

clone_size: NA
v_call: TRBV5-1
cdr3_aa: CASSLRTEDRSLHF

clone_size: once
v_call: TRBV6-6
cdr3_aa: CASSYSGQGDGYTF

clone_size: NA
v_call: TRBV7-2
cdr3_aa: CASSLALGGVTKNIQYF

clone_size: NA
v_call: TRBV5-4
cdr3_aa: CASSIRQGATPLHF

clone_size: NA
v_call: TRBV7-3
cdr3_aa: CASSPGTGTDTQYF

clone_size: NA
v_call: TRBV4-3
cdr3_aa: CASSPLAGANNEQFF

clone_size: NA
v_call: TRBV3-1/TRBV3-2
cdr3_aa: CASSRRKGPIHNEQFF

clone_size: NA
v_call: TRBV11-2
cdr3_aa: CASSLGGGRANEQFF

clone_size: NA
v_call: TRBV29-1
cdr3_aa: CSVRGGELFF

clone_size: once
v_call: TRBV15
cdr3_aa: CATSGAPSGGGTGELFF

clone_size: NA
v_call: TRBV4-3
cdr3_aa: CASSLDLATSYEQYF

clone_size: NA
v_call: TRBV7-8
cdr3_aa: CASSLARDSPQHF

clone_size: NA
v_call: TRBV19
cdr3_aa: CASSNLRGDTEAFF

clone_size: NA
v_call: TRBV12-3/TRBV12-4
cdr3_aa: CASNRGTGKLFF

clone_size: NA
v_call: TRBV5-1
cdr3_aa: CASSEDITGQGTEAFF

clone_size: NA
v_call: TRBV11-2
cdr3_aa: CASSPSGGAEEQYF

clone_size: NA
v_call: TRBV11-2
cdr3_aa: CASSLVQGRRNQPQHF

clone_size: NA
v_call: TRBV29-1
cdr3_aa: CSVVPAPHYGYTF

clone_size: NA
v_call: TRBV6-1
cdr3_aa: CASSEALFPNRGNTEAFF

clone_size: NA
v_call: TRBV5-4
cdr3_aa: CASSLVATPTGELFF

clone_size: once
v_call: TRBV7-2
cdr3_aa: CASSSKGDGSYEQYF

clone_size: NA
v_call: TRBV5-1
cdr3_aa: CASSLYSNQPQHF

clone_size: NA
v_call: TRBV18
cdr3_aa: CASSKGGTGGLYEQYF

clone_size: NA
v_call: TRBV5-6
cdr3_aa: CASSNRDRVPSYEQYF

clone_size: NA
v_call: TRBV6-5
cdr3_aa: CASSLLRGSNSPLHF

clone_size: NA
v_call: TRBV30
cdr3_aa: CAWRGTGPSNQPQHF

clone_size: NA
v_call: TRBV9
cdr3_aa: CASSPGQPYGYTF

clone_size: NA
v_call: TRBV18
cdr3_aa: CASSQQVNRETQYF

clone_size: once
v_call: TRBV20-1
cdr3_aa: CSASLQGYNQPQHF

clone_size: NA
v_call: TRBV28
cdr3_aa: CASSPGGATNEKLFF

clone_size: few
v_call: TRBV5-8
cdr3_aa: CASSPGTGAYNEQFF

clone_size: NA
v_call: TRBV12-3/TRBV12-4
cdr3_aa: CASKQGLYYGYTF

clone_size: NA
v_call: TRBV9
cdr3_aa: CASSTGTADNSPLHF

clone_size: NA
v_call: TRBV30
cdr3_aa: CAWSVSTGDNSPLHF

clone_size: NA
v_call: TRBV12-5
cdr3_aa: CASGPPGLAEETQYF

clone_size: NA
v_call: TRBV2
cdr3_aa: CASGPGLGDTEAFF

clone_size: few
v_call: TRBV6-5
cdr3_aa: CASSYLAGVEKLFF

clone_size: NA
v_call: TRBV9
cdr3_aa: CASSVEASGLLLDYEQYF

clone_size: NA
v_call: TRBV7-3
cdr3_aa: CASSGELAGGSNEQFF

clone_size: once
v_call: TRBV14
cdr3_aa: CASSQARAPSPYGYTF

clone_size: NA
v_call: TRBV29-1
cdr3_aa: CSVSTSGGDTQYF

clone_size: NA
v_call: TRBV9
cdr3_aa: CASSVAGDNSPLHF

clone_size: NA
v_call: TRBV29-1
cdr3_aa: CSVDRTGENTEAFF

clone_size: NA
v_call: TRBV12-5
cdr3_aa: CASGLARGETQYF